These T cell receptor beta chains were read from a single sample in a study of Ad26.COV2.S vaccination and SARS-CoV-2 variants. TCRdb's table, derived via immunoSEQ multiplex PCR, lists solely in-frame clones and lacks some. This table has around 450,000 clones, over 75% appearing once. The sequencing used peripheral blood, collected in a trial of Ad26.COV2.S vaccine versus placebo. These receptors all come from a person aged 18-65 years who received the Ad26.COV2.S COVID-19 vaccine or a placebo. Each CDR3 is given with its conserved first and last residue. A D gene is named only where the DNA matches it firmly. Not all rows give a size; the values are once, few, many and, for expanded clones, a class.

>-|TRBV4-2|TRBJ2-1|TRBD2
CASSPGSGRGGINEQFF
TGTGCCAGCAGCCCGGGTAGTGGTCGGGGGGGCATCAATGAGCAGTTCTTC
>once|TRBV6-2/TRBV6-3|TRBJ1-1|-
CASSYGGNTEAFF
TGTGCCAGCAGTTACGGGGGTAACACTGAAGCTTTCTTT
>medium-sized|TRBV6-1|TRBJ2-2|TRBD1
CASSDYRGTGELFF
TGTGCCAGCAGTGATTACAGGGGGACCGGGGAGCTGTTTTTT
>once|TRBV7-8|TRBJ2-2|TRBD1
CASSPERRTSRDRGRRVTGELFF
TGTGCCAGCAGCCCAGAAAGAAGAACCAGCCGGGACAGGGGGCGAAGAGTCACCGGGGAGCTGTTTTTT
>-|TRBV29-1|TRBJ1-2|-
CSVERGRLNYGYTF
TGCAGCGTTGAGAGGGGCAGGCTGAACTATGGCTACACCTTC
>-|TRBV5-1|TRBJ2-5|TRBD1
CASSLGTGTQETQYF
TGCGCCAGCAGCTTAGGGACAGGGACCCAAGAGACCCAGTACTTC
>-|TRBV9|TRBJ1-2|TRBD1
CASSVLRGINYGYTF
TGTGCCAGCAGCGTCCTCAGGGGGATTAACTATGGCTACACCTTC
>-|TRBV13|TRBJ2-7|TRBD1
CASSNTDRAYEQYF
TGTGCCAGCAGCAACACAGACAGGGCCTACGAGCAGTACTTC
>-|TRBV10-3|TRBJ2-5|TRBD2
CAISVGSGDIETQYF
TGTGCCATCAGTGTCGGTAGCGGGGACATAGAGACCCAGTACTTC
>-|TRBV11-2|TRBJ2-3|TRBD2
CASSLEGKLAGITDTQYF
TGTGCCAGCAGCTTAGAAGGGAAGCTAGCGGGGATCACAGATACGCAGTATTTT
>-|TRBV30|TRBJ2-6|-
CAYLLPRSGANVLTF
TGTGCCTACTTACTCCCCCGCTCTGGGGCCAACGTCCTGACTTTC
>-|TRBV27|TRBJ1-5|-
CASSLRTAGNQPQHF
TGTGCCAGCAGTTTACGAACGGCCGGAAATCAGCCCCAGCATTTT
>-|TRBV27|TRBJ2-6|TRBD1
CASRMTSGTGAYRPGANVLTF
TGTGCCAGCAGAATGACATCCGGGACAGGAGCCTACCGTCCTGGGGCCAACGTCCTGACTTTC
>-|TRBV7-2|TRBJ1-2|-
CASRQWEGYGYTF
TGTGCCAGCAGGCAGTGGGAAGGGTATGGCTACACCTTC
>-|TRBV6-5|TRBJ1-5|-
CASSRGQAIQPQHF
TGTGCCAGCAGCCGCGGCCAAGCCATTCAGCCCCAGCATTTT
>-|TRBV30|TRBJ1-5|-
CAWSPQGTGPQHF
TGTGCCTGGAGTCCACAGGGTACTGGGCCCCAGCATTTT
>-|TRBV12-3/TRBV12-4|TRBJ1-1|-
CATRGNGGFEAFF
TGTGCCACCCGGGGCAATGGGGGCTTTGAAGCTTTCTTT
>-|TRBV7-2|TRBJ1-3|TRBD1
CASSPRATGASGNTIYF
TGTGCCAGCAGCCCCCGGGCGACAGGGGCATCTGGAAACACCATATATTTT
>few|TRBV7-3|TRBJ2-2|-
CASTTGGQNTGELFF
TGTGCCAGCACTACCGGGGGCCAGAACACCGGGGAGCTGTTTTTT
>-|TRBV5-1|TRBJ1-1|-
CASSFGGTAFF
TGCGCCAGCAGCTTCGGGGGTACGGCTTTCTTT
>-|TRBV19|TRBJ2-1|TRBD2
CASRDAGGLTPNEQFF
TGTGCCAGTAGGGATGCGGGGGGATTGACCCCCAATGAGCAGTTCTTC
>-|TRBV20-1|TRBJ2-7|TRBD1
CSGTGPYEQYF
TGCTCCGGGACAGGCCCCTACGAGCAGTACTTC
>-|TRBV6-6|TRBJ2-1|-
CASSYGRGGNHNEQFF
TGTGCCAGCAGTTACGGAAGGGGGGGGAATCACAATGAGCAGTTCTTC
>-|TRBV11-1|TRBJ2-5|-
CASSPRVETQYF
TGTGCCAGCAGCCCTCGGGTGGAGACCCAGTACTTC
>once|TRBV7-9|TRBJ2-7|-
CASSLIGSSYEQYF
TGTGCCAGCAGCTTAATAGGAAGCTCCTACGAGCAGTACTTC
>-|TRBV25-1|TRBJ2-5|-
CASSDPFGETQYF
TGTGCCAGCAGTGACCCCTTTGGGGAGACCCAGTACTTC
>once|TRBV7-2|TRBJ2-5|TRBD2
CASSLYPLAGGPRGQYF
TGTGCCAGCAGCTTATACCCCCTAGCGGGGGGACCTCGGGGCCAGTACTTC
>-|TRBV5-5|TRBJ1-2|-
CASSLVWQGGGYTF
TGTGCCAGCAGCTTGGTTTGGCAGGGTGGCGGCTACACCTTC
>-|TRBV3-1/TRBV3-2|TRBJ2-7|-
CASSQDLYEQYF
TGTGCCAGCAGCCAAGATCTGTACGAGCAGTACTTC
>-|TRBV4-3|TRBJ2-3|-
CASSQELAWGDTQYF
TGCGCCAGCAGCCAAGAATTAGCCTGGGGGGATACGCAGTATTTT
>-|TRBV29-1|TRBJ1-5|-
CSVDVIQPQHF
TGCAGCGTTGACGTTATCCAGCCCCAGCATTTT
>-|TRBV20-1|TRBJ2-1|-
CSAGLYNEQFF
TGCAGTGCAGGACTCTACAATGAGCAGTTCTTC
>-|TRBV5-8|TRBJ1-1|-
CASSLGGLNTEAFF
TGTGCCAGCAGCTTGGGGGGACTGAACACTGAAGCTTTCTTT
>-|TRBV19|TRBJ2-2|-
CASRPPNGQGNTGELFF
TGTGCCAGTAGACCTCCCAACGGGCAGGGTAACACCGGGGAGCTGTTTTTT
>-|TRBV5-1|TRBJ2-3|-
CASRPEVTDTQYF
TGCGCCAGCAGGCCCGAAGTCACAGATACGCAGTATTTT
>-|TRBV10-2|TRBJ1-5|-
CASRGVGQPQHF
TGCGCCAGCCGAGGGGTCGGTCAGCCCCAGCATTTT
>-|TRBV2|TRBJ2-7|-
CASSGWTTYEQYF
TGTGCCAGCAGTGGGTGGACTACCTACGAGCAGTACTTC
>-|TRBV12-3/TRBV12-4|TRBJ1-2|-
CASSLRQGIGYTF
TGTGCCAGCAGTCTTAGGCAGGGGATCGGCTACACCTTC
>-|TRBV28|TRBJ1-1|TRBD1
CASSPGQVNTEAFF
TGTGCCAGCAGCCCGGGACAGGTGAACACTGAAGCTTTCTTT
>once|TRBV5-1|TRBJ2-2|-
CASSLNRPDTGELFF
TGCGCCAGCAGCTTGAATAGGCCTGACACCGGGGAGCTGTTTTTT
>-|TRBV18|TRBJ1-3|TRBD1
CASSATEGATGNTIYF
TGTGCCAGCTCCGCAACCGAGGGGGCCACTGGAAACACCATATATTTT
>-|TRBV28|TRBJ2-5|-
CASSSGAEQTQYF
TGTGCCAGCAGTTCCGGGGCTGAGCAGACCCAGTACTTC
>-|TRBV9|TRBJ2-3|TRBD2
CASSVATGGGRETQYF
TGTGCCAGCAGCGTAGCTACGGGGGGTGGAAGAGAGACGCAGTATTTT
>-|TRBV28|TRBJ1-2|TRBD1
CASNPFGQGADGYTF
TGTGCCAGCAATCCCTTCGGACAGGGGGCTGATGGCTACACCTTC
>-|TRBV27|TRBJ1-1|-
CASTEGRGPLNTEAFF
TGTGCCAGCACCGAGGGGCGGGGGCCCCTGAACACTGAAGCTTTCTTT
>-|TRBV4-3|TRBJ2-5|-
CASSQDTGIAETQYF
TGCGCCAGCAGCCAAGATACCGGGATCGCCGAGACCCAGTACTTC
>-|TRBV5-5|TRBJ1-5|-
CASSLGHRSGQPQHF
TGTGCCAGCAGCTTGGGACACAGGTCTGGGCAGCCCCAGCATTTT
>-|TRBV6-5|TRBJ1-2|-
CASSYSPRAGRDGYTF
TGTGCCAGCAGTTACTCCCCCAGGGCCGGAAGAGATGGCTACACCTTC
>once|TRBV6-5|TRBJ2-7|-
CASSYSGGHEQYF
TGTGCCAGCAGTTACTCTGGGGGCCACGAGCAGTACTTC
>-|TRBV4-1|TRBJ2-7|-
CASSRADRDGAYEQYF
TGCGCCAGCAGCCGGGCCGACCGGGACGGTGCCTACGAGCAGTACTTC
>once|TRBV4-3|TRBJ1-5|-
CASSQDRGWPPQHF
TGCGCCAGCAGCCAAGATAGGGGTTGGCCGCCCCAGCATTTT
>-|TRBV7-9|TRBJ2-2|TRBD2
CASSGQTSASTGELFF
TGTGCCAGCAGCGGACAGACTAGCGCGAGCACCGGGGAGCTGTTTTTT
>-|TRBV11-3|TRBJ1-2|TRBD1
CASSVPGTGGLGYTF
TGTGCCAGCAGCGTACCCGGGACAGGGGGCCTTGGCTACACCTTC
>few|TRBV5-4|TRBJ2-7|-
CASSPANAGTYEQYF
TGTGCCAGCAGCCCCGCTAACGCGGGGACCTACGAGCAGTACTTC
>-|TRBV7-9|TRBJ2-5|-
CASSFRTATEETQYF
TGTGCCAGCAGCTTTAGAACCGCAACGGAAGAGACCCAGTACTTC
>once|TRBV29-1|TRBJ2-5|-
CSVAQQPPETQYF
TGCAGCGTTGCGCAGCAGCCCCCAGAGACCCAGTACTTC
>-|TRBV6-1|TRBJ2-7|-
CASSEPARESYEQYF
TGTGCCAGCAGTGAACCTGCCCGGGAGTCCTACGAGCAGTACTTC
>-|TRBV6-1|TRBJ2-3|-
CASSEPAGGTDTQYF
TGTGCCAGCAGTGAACCGGCGGGTGGGACAGATACGCAGTATTTT
>-|TRBV29-1|TRBJ2-5|-
CSVGREETQYF
TGCAGCGTTGGCAGGGAAGAGACCCAGTACTTC
>-|TRBV6-5|TRBJ2-7|-
CASSYGLAQYF
TGTGCCAGCAGTTACGGCCTTGCGCAGTACTTC